This record concerns one TCR beta chain sequence. The antigen this receptor binds is unknown. It has no much larger one-base neighbor in the sample; base qualities were not kept. The data originate from a study of OX40 agonist ivuxolimab in advanced cancers. At the level of the whole study: Ivuxolimab was an agonistic, fully human IgG2 monoclonal antibody directed against OX40 (CD134), a costimulatory receptor. Of the roughly 52 dose-escalation patients, hepatocellular carcinoma was present in about 20, melanoma in around 15, renal cell carcinoma in 9 and head and neck cancer in 9. A male proportion of roughly 85% and a mean age of 60 years, ranging from about 23 to 90, were recorded for the dose-escalation cohort. Patients were allowed to have had prior anti-PD-1, anti-PD-L1 or anti-CTLA-4 therapy, and around 43% of the dose-escalation patients had been treated with checkpoint inhibitors. Partial responses were achieved by three dose-escalation patients, of whom one had hepatocellular carcinoma and two had cutaneous melanoma. The paper reports the monotherapy dose-escalation portion (N = 52 patients) of the phase I ivuxolimab trial. Peripheral TCRbeta sequencing aimed to test whether ivuxolimab altered TCR sequence diversity and caused clonal T-cell expansion. Intravenous ivuxolimab was administered to patients every 2 weeks at six dose levels: 0.01, 0.1, 0.3, 1.5, 3 and 10 mg/kg. The paper as a whole reports these results and caveats: At doses of 0.1 to 3.0 mg/kg, clonal expansion of both CD4+ and CD8+ T cells in blood was seen between baseline and week 6. After ivuxolimab, CD8+ T cells had more expanded clones than CD4+ T cells on average. In the 0.1-3.0 mg/kg groups, partial responders were among the patients with the lowest normalized peripheral clonal expansion, particularly in CD8+ T cells. The antigen specificity of the clonally expanded peripheral T cells was not determined. Low levels of normalized T-cell clonal expansion were also seen in some patients who did not respond.

For sequencing of the TCRbeta CDR3 region, genomic DNA was extracted from the sorted cells. The immunoSEQ Assay was used to sequence the TCRbeta CDR3 regions. Here the immuneACCESS table is served through TCRdb, limited to in-frame sequences with V and J called. Missing clones are a known gap in these copies; in checked studies unresolved V genes cover under half, and the rest lacks a known reason. Across this sample there are some 50,000 clones, with roughly 91% seen only once. Around a fifth of the sample is in the top ten clones. CDR1 MNHEY and CDR2 SMNVEV were looked up in the germline V gene (reference sequence). V loses 2 bases, J loses 1 base, and the germline ends lie 11 bases apart. The CDR3 sequence holds 15 residues, the cysteine and phenylalanine included. CDR3 DNA is the only sequence kept; it has 45 bases, read in frame from the first base. Patients with a history of autoimmune disease or receiving systemic immunosuppression were excluded from the trial. Peripheral blood for TCR sequencing was collected from all dose cohorts at baseline, on cycle 4 day 1, and on cycle 7 day 1. The samples were taken from a phase I, first-in-human, multicenter, open-label dose-escalation trial of ivuxolimab. Adults with locally advanced or metastatic melanoma, renal cell carcinoma, hepatocellular carcinoma or head and neck squamous cell carcinoma were enrolled in the trial. Before TCR sequencing, CD4+ T cells and CD8+ T cells from peripheral blood were sorted into separate populations.

Recombination linked TRBV27 to TRBJ2-5, with TRBD1 perhaps the D gene, on 5 matching bases. This sample comprised CD4+ or CD8+ T cells sorted from blood, obtained in a trial of the OX40 agonist ivuxolimab. This sequence originates from an adult with an advanced solid tumor such as melanoma, head and neck, liver or kidney cancer. DNA sequence: TGTGCCAGCAGTTTACTTACAGGCCGCCAAGAGACCCAGTACTTC. Its protein product is CASSLLTGRQETQYF.